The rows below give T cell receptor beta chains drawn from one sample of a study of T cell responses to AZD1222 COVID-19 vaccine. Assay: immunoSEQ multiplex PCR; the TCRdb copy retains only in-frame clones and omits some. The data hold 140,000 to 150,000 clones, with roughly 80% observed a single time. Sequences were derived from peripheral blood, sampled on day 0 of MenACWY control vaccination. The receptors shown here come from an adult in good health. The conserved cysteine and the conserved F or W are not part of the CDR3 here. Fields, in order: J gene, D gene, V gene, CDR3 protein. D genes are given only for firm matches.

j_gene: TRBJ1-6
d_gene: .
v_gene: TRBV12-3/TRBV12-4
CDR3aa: ASSFSPSPLH

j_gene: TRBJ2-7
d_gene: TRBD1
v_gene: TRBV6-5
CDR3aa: ASTLTGSSYEQY

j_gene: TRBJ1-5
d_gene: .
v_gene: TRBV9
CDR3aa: ASSVGGARNQPQH

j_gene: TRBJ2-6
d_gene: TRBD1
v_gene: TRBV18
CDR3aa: ASSPRGSGANVLT

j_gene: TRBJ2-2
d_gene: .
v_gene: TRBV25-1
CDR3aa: ASTPTANTGELF

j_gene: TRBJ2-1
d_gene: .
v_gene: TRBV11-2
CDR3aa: ASRWEPNNEQF

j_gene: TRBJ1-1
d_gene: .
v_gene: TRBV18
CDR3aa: ASSPDMSTEAF

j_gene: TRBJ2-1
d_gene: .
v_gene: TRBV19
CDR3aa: ASSIGPRRGVYNEQF

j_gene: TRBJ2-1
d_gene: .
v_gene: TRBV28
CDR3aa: ASSDYSVDEQF

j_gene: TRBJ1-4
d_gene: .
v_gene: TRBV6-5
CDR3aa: ASRPQQATNEKLF

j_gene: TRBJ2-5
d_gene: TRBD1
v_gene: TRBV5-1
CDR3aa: ASTKPGTGVSETQY

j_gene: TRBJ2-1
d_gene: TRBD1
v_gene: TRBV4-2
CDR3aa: ASSQESGTGFNEQF

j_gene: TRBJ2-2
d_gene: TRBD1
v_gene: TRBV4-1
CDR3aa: ASSAGTGGSGELF

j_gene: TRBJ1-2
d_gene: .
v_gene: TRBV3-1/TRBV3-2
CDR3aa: ASSQVDSLPNGYT

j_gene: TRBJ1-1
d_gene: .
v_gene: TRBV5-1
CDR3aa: ASSFLRRSVMDGKNMNTEAF

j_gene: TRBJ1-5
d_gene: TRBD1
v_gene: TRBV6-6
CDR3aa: ASRQGGYSNQPQH

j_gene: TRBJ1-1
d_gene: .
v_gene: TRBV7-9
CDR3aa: ASSAVSGVEAF

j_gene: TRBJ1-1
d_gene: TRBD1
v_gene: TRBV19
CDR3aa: ASRRGPIVEDTEAF

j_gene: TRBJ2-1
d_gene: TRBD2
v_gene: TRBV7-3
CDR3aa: ASSSGRAPNEQF

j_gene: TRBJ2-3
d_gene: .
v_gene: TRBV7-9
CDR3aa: ASSSAGVDTQY

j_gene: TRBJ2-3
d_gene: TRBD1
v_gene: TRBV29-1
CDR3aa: SVGPPGQGSAADTQY

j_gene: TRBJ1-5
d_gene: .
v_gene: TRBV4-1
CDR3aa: ASSLEAGPRH

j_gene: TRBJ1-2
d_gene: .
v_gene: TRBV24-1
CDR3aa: ATSDPKTNYGYT

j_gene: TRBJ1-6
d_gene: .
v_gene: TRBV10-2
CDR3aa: ASNPTERINSPLH

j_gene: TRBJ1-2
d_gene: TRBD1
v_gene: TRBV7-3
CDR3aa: ASSYRDRAGRDT

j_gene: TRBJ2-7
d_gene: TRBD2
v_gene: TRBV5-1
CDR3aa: ASIAGGPPYEQY

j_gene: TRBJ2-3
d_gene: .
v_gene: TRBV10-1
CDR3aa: ASSPSGLSKLTDTQY

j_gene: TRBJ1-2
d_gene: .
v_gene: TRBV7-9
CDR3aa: ASSSGGADNYGYT

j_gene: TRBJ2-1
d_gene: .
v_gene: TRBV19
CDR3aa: ASSIDGYNEQF

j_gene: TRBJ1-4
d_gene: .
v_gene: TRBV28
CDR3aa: ASSSKNEKLF

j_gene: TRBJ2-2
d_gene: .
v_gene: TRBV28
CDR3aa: ASRGARANTGELF

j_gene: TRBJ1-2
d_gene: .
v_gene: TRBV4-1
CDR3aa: ASSQDGRRPAKGYT

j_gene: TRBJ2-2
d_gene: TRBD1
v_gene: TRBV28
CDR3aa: AGQDTGELF

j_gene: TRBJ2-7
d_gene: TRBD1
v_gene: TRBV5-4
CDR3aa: ASSWDRDSYEQY

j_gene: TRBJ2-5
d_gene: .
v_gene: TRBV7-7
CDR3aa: ASSLAGGQETQY

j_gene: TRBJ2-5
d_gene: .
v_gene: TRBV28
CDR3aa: ASRPGVQAQY

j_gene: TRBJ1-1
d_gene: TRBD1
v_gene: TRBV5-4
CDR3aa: ASSSGGHDTEAF

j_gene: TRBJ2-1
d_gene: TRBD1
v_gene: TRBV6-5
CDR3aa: ASSPRGKGANEQF

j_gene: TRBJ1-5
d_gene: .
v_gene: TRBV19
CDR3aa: ASSPGHSNQPQH